A single sample is the source of the 20 T cell receptor beta chains below, sequenced in a study of T cell responses to AZD1222 COVID-19 vaccine. TCRdb's table, derived via immunoSEQ multiplex PCR, lists solely in-frame clones and lacks some. The sample includes approximately 260,000 clones, over 85% of them seen just once. This specimen consisted of peripheral blood, obtained on day 0 of AZD1222 vaccination. Receptors originate from an adult in good health.

The rearrangement joins TRBV25-1 to TRBJ2-7; D is uncertain. The germline gives CDR1 MGHDK, CDR2 SYGVNS. The CDR3 runs 14 residues. V was trimmed by 3 bases and J by 4 bases, leaving 13 bases between them. The CDR3 DNA sequence: TGTGCCAGCAGTGATCCCCGAGGTGCGTACGAGCAGTACTTC. Protein product: CASSDPRGAYEQYF.

V and J are TRBV6-1 and TRBJ2-1, with 7 bases matching TRBD2. This CDR3 has 16 residues. Germline V lookup: CDR1 MNHNS, CDR2 SASEGT. V was pared by 4 bases and J by 6 bases, with 12 bases of the junction left unmatched. The CDR3 protein is CASSVPLAGVPNEQFF. The CDR3 coding sequence is TGTGCCAGCAGTGTCCCCTTAGCGGGCGTCCCCAATGAGCAGTTCTTC.

CDR3 DNA: TGTGCCAGCAGCCACCGGACAGGGATTGATGGCTACACCTTC. This codes for CASSHRTGIDGYTF. V gene TRBV5-8 combines with J gene TRBJ1-2, with 8 positions matching TRBD1. Germline lookup yields CDR1 SGHTS and CDR2 YDEGEE. Unmatched junction bases numbered 8, after V lost 4 bases and J lost 6 bases. The CDR3 loop spans 14 amino acids. The entire variable domain, with the rest obtained from reference TRBV5-8 and TRBJ1-2, is as follows: EAGVTQSPTHLIKTRGQQATLRCSPISGHTSVYWYQQALGLGLQFLLWYDEGEERNRGNFPPRFSGRQFPNYSSELNVNALELEDSALYLCASSHRTGIDGYTFGSGTRLTVV.

The V and J genes are TRBV28 and TRBJ1-2, with D possibly TRBD1 on 5 matching bases. CDR1 is MDHEN, CDR2 SYDVKM, per germline. This CDR3 contains 14 residues. V shed 0 bases and J shed 1 base, with 6 bases lying between them. CDR3 residues: CASSLWTDNYGYTF. The CDR3 DNA is TGTGCCAGCAGTTTATGGACAGATAACTATGGCTACACCTTC.

The rearrangement joins TRBV6-5 to TRBJ2-5, with TRBD2 identical over 8 bases. Germline values: CDR1 MNHEY, CDR2 SVGAGI. CDR3 length: 13 residues. V dropped 8 bases and J dropped 5; count of bases not matched to a gene: 7. CDR3 sequence reads: CASRGGIVETQYF. DNA for the CDR3: TGTGCCAGCCGGGGGGGTATAGTGGAGACCCAGTACTTC.

The CDR3: CASSMDPERDQPQHF. CDR3 sequence (DNA): TGTGCCAGCAGCATGGACCCGGAGAGGGATCAGCCCCAGCATTTT. This chain uses TRBV28 with TRBJ1-5; D unclear. Germline-derived CDR1 and CDR2 are MDHEN and SYDVKM. Trimming took 6 bases from V and 5 from J, leaving 17 bases between them. This CDR3 is built from 15 residues.

The chain has TRBV5-1 and TRBJ1-1; D possibly corresponds to TRBD1 (6 bases). Per the germline V gene, CDR1 is SGHRS and CDR2 is YFSETQ. The V end lost 1 base, the J end lost 4 bases, and 20 bases lay between the germline ends. CDR3 size: 17 residues. As DNA, the CDR3 is TGCGCCAGCAGCTTGATGGTCCCCGAGGGGGGTGGCACTGAAGCTTTCTTT. This translates into CASSLMVPEGGGTEAFF.

The genes are TRBV7-9 and TRBJ2-5, with D unclear. This CDR3 is 13 amino acids long. Per germline, CDR1 SEHNR and CDR2 FQNEAQ (reference sequence). The V end was cut by 3 bases, the J end by 0 bases, with 5 bases between. Here the CDR3 DNA reads TGTGCCAGCAGCTTTAGCAACCAAGAGACCCAGTACTTC. Its protein is CASSFSNQETQYF.

The chain has TRBV28 and TRBJ2-7; D might be TRBD1 (5 bases). The germline gives CDR1 MDHEN, CDR2 SYDVKM. V was pared by 6 bases and J by 3 bases, with 9 bases between. The length of the CDR3 is 12 residues. In nucleotides, the CDR3 is TGTGCCAGCAGGACAGACCTCTACGAGCAGTACTTC. As protein: CASRTDLYEQYF.

This chain joins TRBV10-2 and TRBJ2-7; 8 bases align to TRBD1. This CDR3 comprises 14 residues. Trimming at V came to 7 bases and at J to 1 base, leaving 6 bases not matched to a gene. CDR1 is WSHSY, CDR2 SAAADI, per germline. CDR3 nucleotides: TGCGCCAGCATGGGGCAGGGGGCTTCCTACGAGCAGTACTTC. This sequence encodes CASMGQGASYEQYF.

The chain employs TRBV5-8 and TRBJ2-4, with a weak D call TRBD2 (6 bases). This CDR3 has 18 amino acids. Trimming took off 1 base at V and 1 base at J, with 18 bases between the two ends. CDR1 SGHTS and CDR2 YDEGEE come from the germline V gene. The CDR3 DNA sequence: TGTGCCAGCAGCTTGTGGGTGGGGCAGGGACTCGCCAAAAACATTCAGTACTTC. This codes for CASSLWVGQGLAKNIQYF.

This chain uses TRBV15 with TRBJ2-7, with 10 bases fitting TRBD2. The CDR3 sequence is 18 residues long. The ends lost 0 bases at V and 0 bases at J; junction bases unmatched: 8. The germline V gene encodes CDR1 LNHNV and CDR2 YYDKDF (reference sequence). DNA for the CDR3: TGTGCCACCAGCAGAGATTTGTCTAGCGGGAGTGTCTCCTACGAGCAGTACTTC. Protein sequence: CATSRDLSSGSVSYEQYF.

The rearrangement joins TRBV7-9 to TRBJ1-1; D gene uncertain. The CDR3 length is 14 residues. V was trimmed by 6 bases and J by 1 base, leaving 12 bases between them. The V gene's germline CDR1 is SEHNR and CDR2 FQNEAQ (reference sequence). CDR3 nucleotides: TGTGCCAGCAGTCAAGGGTCACGGAACACTGAAGCTTTCTTT. Protein sequence: CASSQGSRNTEAFF. Complete variable domain (other parts from reference TRBV7-9 and TRBJ1-1): DTGVSQNPRHKITKRGQNVTFRCDPISEHNRLYWYRQTLGQGPEFLTYFQNEAQLEKSRLLSDRFSAERPKGSFSTLEIQRTEQGDSAMYLCASSQGSRNTEAFFGQGTRLTVV.

This clone is a singleton in its sample. V gene TRBV19 combines with J gene TRBJ2-1, with 10 nucleotides matching TRBD2. This CDR3 contains 14 residues. Germline CDR1 is LNHDA and CDR2 is SQIVND (reference sequence). The junction had 6 bases not matched to a gene; V was cut back by 7 bases and J by 6 bases. The CDR3 sequence: CASTLAGATNEQFF. CDR3 DNA sequence: TGTGCCAGTACTCTAGCGGGGGCAACCAATGAGCAGTTCTTC.

The chain links TRBV28 to TRBJ1-2; possibly TRBD1 for D (5 bases). CDR3 length: 12 amino acids. Deletions cut 7 bases from V and 3 bases from J, with 9 bases between. CDR1 and CDR2 (germline): MDHEN, SYDVKM. The CDR3 loop reads CASTSGYYGYTF. CDR3 nucleotide sequence: TGTGCCAGCACTTCAGGGTACTATGGCTACACCTTC.

This chain uses TRBV28 with TRBJ2-4; D remains unclear. CDR1 MDHEN and CDR2 SYDVKM come from the germline V gene. With 2 bases removed from V and 4 bases from J, the gap between germline ends came to 3 bases. The CDR3 sequence is 12 residues long. The CDR3 DNA sequence: TGTGCCAGCAGTTTACAAAAAAACATTCAGTACTTC. Translating gives CASSLQKNIQYF.

The rearrangement links TRBV7-8 to TRBJ2-1; D might be TRBD2 (6 bases). This CDR3 has 16 amino acids. Looked up from germline, CDR1 is SGHVS and CDR2 is FQNEAQ. Deletions cut 5 bases from V and 6 bases from J, with 20 bases between. The CDR3 DNA reads TGTGCCAGCAGCCCCCGCCGGGACTCGATGTCCAATGAGCAGTTCTTC. Translated: CASSPRRDSMSNEQFF.

The chain joins TRBV2 to TRBJ1-1, with 7 bases aligning to TRBD1. In germline, CDR1 is SNHLY, CDR2 FYNNEI. CDR3 length: 15 amino acids. J was trimmed by 5 bases and V by 5 bases; bases with no gene match: 11. This chain's CDR3 is CASSLRQGLGTEAFF. The CDR3 nucleotides read TGTGCCAGCAGTTTAAGACAGGGTTTGGGAACTGAAGCTTTCTTT.

This clone was counted once. CDR3 nucleotide sequence: TGTGCCAGCGTCTTAGCGGGGGCGAACACCGGGGAGCTGTTTTTT. Residues: CASVLAGANTGELFF. The V and J genes are TRBV28 and TRBJ2-2; 9 bases line up with TRBD2. The CDR3 is 15 amino acids. Trimming took 8 bases from V and 0 from J; bases not matched to a gene: 4. Germline CDR1 reads MDHEN; CDR2 reads SYDVKM.

V gene TRBV11-2 combines with J gene TRBJ2-1; 8 bases map to TRBD2. V was clipped by 10 bases and J by 2 bases; unmatched bases: 10. The CDR3 contains 15 residues. Germline CDR1 and CDR2: SGHAT and FQNNGV. DNA of the CDR3: TGTGCCACCGCCCGTAGTAGCGGGACCTACAATGAGCAGTTCTTC. It encodes CATARSSGTYNEQFF. The variable domain in full, with the rest retrieved from reference TRBV11-2 and TRBJ2-1, is EAGVAQSPRYKIIEKRQSVAFWCNPISGHATLYWYQQILGQGPKLLIQFQNNGVVDDSQLPKDRFSAERLKGVDSTLKIQPAKLEDSAVYLCATARSSGTYNEQFFGPGTRLTVL.